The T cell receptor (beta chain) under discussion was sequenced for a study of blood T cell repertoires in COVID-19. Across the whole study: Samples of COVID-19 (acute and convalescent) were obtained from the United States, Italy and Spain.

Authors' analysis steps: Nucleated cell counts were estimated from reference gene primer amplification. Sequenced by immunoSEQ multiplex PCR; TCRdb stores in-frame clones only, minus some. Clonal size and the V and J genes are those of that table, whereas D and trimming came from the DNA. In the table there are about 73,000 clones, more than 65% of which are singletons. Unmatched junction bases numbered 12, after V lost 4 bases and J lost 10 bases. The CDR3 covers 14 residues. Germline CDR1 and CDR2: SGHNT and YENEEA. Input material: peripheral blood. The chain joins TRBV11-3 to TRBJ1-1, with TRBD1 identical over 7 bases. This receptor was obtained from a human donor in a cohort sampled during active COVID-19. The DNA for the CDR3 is TGTGCCAGCAGCTCTGGGACAGTCGGCTCCGCAGCTTTCTTT. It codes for CASSSGTVGSAAFF.